Sequencing of this T cell receptor (beta chain) was carried out in a study of beta chain features in type 1 diabetes. With respect to this clone: Its antigen is not identified.

Sequenced material consisted of expressed TCRB transcripts (all of the isolated RNA was reverse transcribed). The repertoire was sequenced with immunoSEQ multiplex PCR; TCRdb's copy has only in-frame clones and lacks some. This sample has 630,000 or so clones; more than 13% occur once, and the top ten carry approximately 0.039%. This CDR3 spans 16 amino acids. Germline loops: CDR1 SGHDT, CDR2 YYEEEE. Losses at the gene ends were 2 bases for V and 7 bases for J; bases not matched to a gene: 14. Findings and caveats of the study: There were fewer insertions and more deletions at the VDJ junctions of type 1 diabetes patients. TCRB CDR3s from Type 1 diabetes patients were moderately but significantly shorter in all four CD4+ subsets.

J is TRBJ1-2 and V is TRBV5-6; 7 bases fit TRBD1. The material sequenced was naive CD4+ T cells from blood. This TCR was recovered from a young man with type 1 diabetes. Here the CDR3 reads CASSLADTGTVRGYTF. DNA of the CDR3: TGTGCCAGCAGCTTAGCCGATACCGGGACAGTGCGTGGCTACACCTTC. The full variable domain, in which reference TRBV5-6 and TRBJ1-2 provide the parts outside the CDR3, is DAGVTQSPTHLIKTRGQQVTLRCSPKSGHDTVSWYQQALGQGPQFIFQYYEEEERQRGNFPDRFSGHQFPNYSSELNVNALLLGDSALYLCASSLADTGTVRGYTFGSGTRLTVV.